The 27 T cell receptor beta chains in this list originate from one sample, sequenced in a study of blood T cell repertoires in COVID-19. TCRdb keeps only in-frame clones here, not all; method: immunoSEQ multiplex PCR. The repertoire includes fewer than 150,000 clones, 75% to 90% of them detected once, and less than 5% sits in the top ten. Sequenced: peripheral blood. The receptor source for this set is a woman older than 75 with acute or convalescent COVID-19.

The chain employs TRBV5-1 and TRBJ1-5, with D possibly matching TRBD1 (6 bases). The CDR3 spans 14 residues. Per germline, CDR1 SGHRS and CDR2 YFSETQ. With 0 bases removed from V and 5 bases from J, the gap between germline ends came to 9 bases. This CDR3 reads CASSLGPGDQPQHF. For the CDR3, the DNA is TGCGCCAGCAGCTTGGGGCCAGGGGATCAGCCCCAGCATTTT. Looking up the rest from reference TRBV5-1 and TRBJ1-5 gives the full variable domain: KAGVTQTPRYLIKTRGQQVTLSCSPISGHRSVSWYQQTPGQGLQFLFEYFSETQRNKGNFPGRFSGRQFSNSRSEMNVSTLELGDSALYLCASSLGPGDQPQHFGDGTRLSIL.

This clone was found a few times. This sequence joins TRBV4-2 and TRBJ2-1; the match to TRBD1 covers 10 bases. The trim removed 7 bases at V and 8 bases at J, leaving 11 bases unmatched. Germline assignment: CDR1 LGHNA and CDR2 YNFKEQ. The CDR3 loop spans 15 amino acids. The CDR3, as DNA: TGTGCCAGCACCCCCGGGGACAGGGGTTTTCATGAGCAGTTCTTC. Translation: CASTPGDRGFHEQFF.

This clone was counted between two and nine times. The chain combines TRBV7-8 with TRBJ1-2; 7 bases agree with TRBD1. With V trimmed by 4 bases and J by 4 bases, 3 bases remained unmatched. CDR1 is SGHVS and CDR2 is FQNEAQ in the germline V gene. The CDR3 runs 13 residues. In DNA, the CDR3 is TGTGCCAGCAGCTACCGGGACAGCTATGGCTACACCTTC. It specifies CASSYRDSYGYTF.

The chain couples TRBV27 to TRBJ2-1, with 7 positions matching TRBD1. This CDR3 region has 15 residues. Per germline, CDR1 MNHEY and CDR2 SMNVEV (reference sequence). V trimming: 6 bases; J trimming: 0 bases; junction bases outside the gene matches: 5. In DNA, the CDR3 is TGTGCCAGCAGCCCGACAGGGAGCTCCTACAATGAGCAGTTCTTC. Translated, it gives CASSPTGSSYNEQFF.

The V and J genes are TRBV4-1 and TRBJ2-7, with 11 bases fitting TRBD2. Germline V gene sequence: CDR1 MGHRA, CDR2 YSYEKL. The V segment lost 8 bases and the J segment 3 bases; nucleotides outside the gene matches: 6. The CDR3 totals 14 residues. The DNA for the CDR3 is TGCGCCAGCCAACGACTAGCGGGATACTACGAGCAGTACTTC. This gives the protein CASQRLAGYYEQYF.

The rearrangement links TRBV6-5 to TRBJ1-1; D uncertain. The ends were cut back, 5 bases at V and 2 bases at J, with 9 bases in the middle. Germline CDR1 reads MNHEY; CDR2 reads SVGAGI. There are 13 residues in the CDR3. CDR3 sequence reads: CASSISLNTEAFF. CDR3 nucleotides: TGTGCCAGCAGTATCTCCCTTAACACTGAAGCTTTCTTT.

This chain joins TRBV7-8 and TRBJ2-2; D gene ambiguous. The CDR3 length is 15 residues. CDR1 and CDR2 (germline): SGHVS, FQNEAQ. The ends were cut back, 1 base at V and 2 bases at J, with 8 bases in the middle. CDR3 amino acids: CASSLGWPNTGELFF. In DNA form, the CDR3 reads TGTGCCAGCAGCTTAGGCTGGCCTAACACCGGGGAGCTGTTTTTT.

V usage is TRBV12-3 or TRBV12-4 and J usage is TRBJ2-7; D is unclear. The V gene lost 4 bases and the J gene lost 2 bases, with 9 bases spanning the gap. The CDR3 spans 13 residues. In DNA, the CDR3 is TGTGCCAGCAGTTCTTGGGCCACCTACGAGCAGTACTTC. As protein: CASSSWATYEQYF.

The rearrangement links TRBV2 to TRBJ2-7, with 8 bases lining up with TRBD1. This CDR3 is 16 amino acids long. Trimming cost V 6 bases and J 5 bases; bases outside gene matches: 15. Germline V gene lookup returns CDR1 SNHLY and CDR2 FYNNEI. CDR3 region: CASSVNNRGLNDEQYF. DNA of the CDR3: TGTGCCAGCAGCGTCAACAACAGGGGGTTGAACGACGAGCAGTACTTC.

The rearrangement uses TRBV2 and TRBJ2-4, with a possible D match to TRBD2 (6 bases). With 3 bases removed from V and 6 bases from J, the gap between germline ends came to 15 bases. The CDR3 runs to 15 residues. Germline assignment: CDR1 SNHLY and CDR2 FYNNEI. Here the CDR3 DNA reads TGTGCCAGCAGTGAGGGAAGTGGGGGAGGAAACATTCAGTACTTC. Translating gives CASSEGSGGGNIQYF.

J is TRBJ1-3 and V is TRBV11-2, with a weak D call TRBD1 (5 bases). Germline CDR1 reads SGHAT; CDR2 reads FQNNGV. The V and J ends lost 2 bases and 2 bases respectively, with 13 bases between them. The CDR3 runs 16 residues. The DNA of the CDR3 is TGTGCCAGCAGCTTATCTGGGGCAATAACTGGAAACACCATATATTTT. This sequence encodes CASSLSGAITGNTIYF.

The chain links TRBV27 to TRBJ1-5; D is uncertain. CDR1 is MNHEY, CDR2 SMNVEV, per germline (reference sequence). Deletions cut 4 bases from V and 4 bases from J, with 17 bases between. The CDR3 totals 16 residues. CDR3 DNA sequence: TGTGCCAGCAGTTCGCTTATGGCACTACCTAATCAGCCCCAGCATTTT. This encodes CASSSLMALPNQPQHF.

The genes are TRBV6-5 and TRBJ2-1, with D tentatively TRBD1 (5 bases). This CDR3 is 13 amino acids long. Germline loops: CDR1 MNHEY, CDR2 SVGAGI. The V and J ends lost 5 bases and 12 bases respectively, with 17 bases between them. The CDR3, as DNA: TGTGCCAGCAGTACCCCCTCCCCAGGGATGCAGTTCTTC. Protein sequence: CASSTPSPGMQFF.

The chain uses TRBV7-9 and TRBJ2-7, with 10 bases that match TRBD2. CDR3 length: 16 residues. CDR1 is SEHNR, CDR2 FQNEAQ, per germline (reference sequence). Trimming took 1 base from V and 2 from J; bases not matched to a gene: 5. The chain's CDR3 is CASSLGRLAGTYEQYF. The CDR3 nucleotides are TGTGCCAGCAGCTTAGGTCGACTAGCGGGCACCTACGAGCAGTACTTC.

The chain couples TRBV27 to TRBJ2-2, with D perhaps matching TRBD2 (6 bases). Germline V gene sequence: CDR1 MNHEY, CDR2 SMNVEV (reference sequence). This CDR3 region has 15 residues. The V and J ends lost 6 bases and 1 base respectively, with 12 bases between them. The CDR3 DNA follows: TGTGCCAGCAGGTGGGCGGGAAGGAACACCGGGGAGCTGTTTTTT. Encoded protein: CASRWAGRNTGELFF.

This chain connects TRBV2 to TRBJ2-3; D uncertain. The CDR3 totals 13 residues. The germline CDR1 and CDR2 sequences are SNHLY and FYNNEI. V lost 7 bases and J 2 bases, leaving 10 bases between the germline ends. The CDR3: CASTPAHTDTQYF. The CDR3 DNA follows: TGTGCCAGCACGCCCGCACACACAGATACGCAGTATTTT.

The rearrangement uses TRBV28 and TRBJ2-1, with 7 nucleotides matching TRBD2. With V trimmed by 5 bases and J by 5 bases, 9 bases remained unmatched. Germline CDR1 MDHEN, CDR2 SYDVKM. The CDR3 spans 15 residues. Here the CDR3 reads CASSVRLSGHNEQFF. CDR3 nucleotide sequence: TGTGCCAGCAGTGTCCGACTTAGCGGGCACAATGAGCAGTTCTTC. Full variable domain (rest looked up from reference TRBV28 and TRBJ2-1): DVKVTQSSRYLVKRTGEKVFLECVQDMDHENMFWYRQDPGLGLRLIYFSYDVKMKEKGDIPEGYSVSREKKERFSLILESASTNQTSMYLCASSVRLSGHNEQFFGPGTRLTVL.

The chain has TRBV5-4 and TRBJ1-4, with TRBD1 as a possible D gene (6 bases). Germline CDR1 reads SGHNT; CDR2 reads YYREEE (reference sequence). There are 13 residues in the CDR3. V lost 0 bases to trimming and J lost 7 bases, with 7 bases between them. The DNA for the CDR3 is TGTGCCAGCAGCTTGGGACAGGCTGAAAAACTGTTTTTT. Translation gives CASSLGQAEKLFF. Full variable domain (outside the CDR3, taken from reference TRBV5-4 and TRBJ1-4): ETGVTQSPTHLIKTRGQQVTLRCSSQSGHNTVSWYQQALGQGPQFIFQYYREEENGRGNFPPRFSGLQFPNYSSELNVNALELDDSALYLCASSLGQAEKLFFGSGTQLSVL.

This clone has more than one count but fewer than ten. The chain joins TRBV30 to TRBJ2-2; D remains unclear. The CDR3 runs 16 residues. V was trimmed by 4 bases and J by 2 bases, leaving 17 bases between them. Germline CDR1 GTSNPN, CDR2 SVGIG (reference sequence). This CDR3 is CAWKPVWAGNTGELFF. DNA of the CDR3: TGTGCCTGGAAACCAGTTTGGGCAGGAAACACCGGGGAGCTGTTTTTT.

The V gene is TRBV19, the J gene TRBJ1-3; 9 nucleotides line up with TRBD1. Germline V lookup: CDR1 LNHDA, CDR2 SQIVND (reference sequence). The junction had 9 bases not matched to a gene; V was cut back by 10 bases and J by 2 bases. The CDR3 is made up of 15 amino acids. CDR3 nucleotides: TGTGCCACCCGGGACAGGGTAGACGCTGGAAACACCATATATTTT. Its protein is CATRDRVDAGNTIYF.

The V gene is TRBV5-1, the J gene TRBJ2-7, with a possible D match to TRBD1 (5 bases). Germline V lookup: CDR1 SGHRS, CDR2 YFSETQ. Trimming left V 0 bases short and J 2 bases short, with 9 bases between. The CDR3 runs 14 residues. Here the CDR3 reads CASSLVPGTYEQYF. CDR3 sequence (DNA): TGCGCCAGCAGCTTGGTGCCAGGGACCTACGAGCAGTACTTC.

DNA for the CDR3: TGTGCCAGCTCACCCCGACTAGCGGGAGGCTACAATGAGCAGTTCTTC. It codes for CASSPRLAGGYNEQFF. The chain has TRBV18 and TRBJ2-1, with 13 nucleotides matching TRBD2. V lost 3 bases, J lost 3 bases, and 2 bases stayed unmatched. The CDR3 runs 16 residues. The germline CDR1 and CDR2 sequences are KGHSH and LQKENI. The whole variable domain, filled in from reference TRBV18 and TRBJ2-1, reads NAGVMQNPRHLVRRRGQEARLRCSPMKGHSHVYWYRQLPEEGLKFMVYLQKENIIDESGMPKERFSAEFPKEGPSILRIQQVVRGDSAAYFCASSPRLAGGYNEQFFGPGTRLTVL.

This clone turned up a few times. The gene calls are TRBV2 and TRBJ2-7, with D possibly being TRBD1 (8 bases). Trimming removed 8 bases at V and 3 bases at J, with 20 bases between. This CDR3 contains 15 residues. CDR1 and CDR2 (germline): SNHLY, FYNNEI. CDR3 nucleotides: TGTGCCAGCGGGAGGGGGACAGGAGGAGTCTACGAGCAGTACTTC. Translated, it gives CASGRGTGGVYEQYF.

This chain links TRBV19 with TRBJ1-4; TRBD1 matches at 7 bases. Germline V gene sequence: CDR1 LNHDA, CDR2 SQIVND (reference sequence). This CDR3 has 14 amino acids. The ends lost 4 bases at V and 6 bases at J; junction bases unmatched: 5. Here the CDR3 DNA reads TGTGCCAGTAGTAGGGGACAGCGTGATGAAAAACTGTTTTTT. It is translated as CASSRGQRDEKLFF. Drawing the rest from reference TRBV19 and TRBJ1-4, the complete variable domain is DGGITQSPKYLFRKEGQNVTLSCEQNLNHDAMYWYRQDPGQGLRLIYYSQIVNDFQKGDIAEGYSVSREKKESFPLTVTSAQKNPTAFYLCASSRGQRDEKLFFGSGTQLSVL.

J is TRBJ1-2 and V is TRBV5-6; no clear D gene. The CDR3 extends over 14 amino acids. V lost 4 bases to trimming and J lost 4 bases, with 14 bases between them. CDR1 is SGHDT, CDR2 YYEEEE, per germline. This CDR3 is CASSRGNGGYGYTF. For the CDR3, the DNA is TGTGCCAGCAGCCGCGGCAACGGAGGCTATGGCTACACCTTC. Full variable domain (missing parts from reference TRBV5-6 and TRBJ1-2): DAGVTQSPTHLIKTRGQQVTLRCSPKSGHDTVSWYQQALGQGPQFIFQYYEEEERQRGNFPDRFSGHQFPNYSSELNVNALLLGDSALYLCASSRGNGGYGYTFGSGTRLTVV.

CDR3 in DNA: TGTGCCAGCTCACCTGATCAGGGTCGGAACACTGAAGCTTTCTTT. This codes for CASSPDQGRNTEAFF. The rearrangement links TRBV18 to TRBJ1-1; D might be TRBD1 (5 bases). The germline CDR1 and CDR2 sequences are KGHSH and LQKENI. Trimming left V 3 bases short and J 1 base short, with 12 bases between. The CDR3 covers 15 residues. The full variable domain, with the rest looked up from reference TRBV18 and TRBJ1-1, is NAGVMQNPRHLVRRRGQEARLRCSPMKGHSHVYWYRQLPEEGLKFMVYLQKENIIDESGMPKERFSAEFPKEGPSILRIQQVVRGDSAAYFCASSPDQGRNTEAFFGQGTRLTVV.

This clone has only one observation. The chain is built from TRBV7-2 and TRBJ1-1; D unclear. CDR3 length: 14 residues. V was clipped by 1 base and J by 0 bases, with 6 bases between them. The germline V gene encodes CDR1 SGHTA and CDR2 FQGNSA. CDR3 nucleotide sequence: TGTGCCAGCAGCTTAGGTTTAGTGAACACTGAAGCTTTCTTT. It specifies CASSLGLVNTEAFF.